A single sample is the source of the 23 T cell receptor beta chains below, sequenced in a study of T-cell memory formation after mild COVID-19. In TCRdb, the 5' RACE reads were re-called with MiXCR into one record per CDR3 protein. This sample yields roughly 58,000 distinct CDR3 sequences, of which around a tenth are seen a single time; more than 0.95% belongs to the top ten. Source material: PBMCs or a T cell subset sorted from them (not recorded which). These receptors came from a man aged 18 to 30 who had mild COVID-19 (a few samples of this study predate the infection). Cell type and time point are not known.

The chain couples TRBV9 to TRBJ2-1; D ambiguous. CDR1 SGDLS and CDR2 YYNGEE come from the germline V gene. The CDR3 loop spans 15 amino acids. Trimming pared 3 bases from V and 6 bases from J, leaving 16 bases between. The CDR3 DNA sequence: TGTGCCAGCAGCGGTGGGCACGGCAGCTCCAATGAGCAGTTCTTC. Residues: CASSGGHGSSNEQFF. Full variable domain (outside the CDR3, taken from reference TRBV9 and TRBJ2-1): DSGVTQTPKHLITATGQRVTLRCSPRSGDLSVYWYQQSLDQGLQFLIQYYNGEERAKGNILERFSAQQFPDLHSELNLSSLELGDSALYFCASSGGHGSSNEQFFGPGTRLTVL.

V usage is TRBV7-8 and J usage is TRBJ2-7; 7 nucleotides line up with TRBD1. The V segment lost 4 bases and the J segment 8 bases; nucleotides outside the gene matches: 11. Per the germline V gene, CDR1 is SGHVS and CDR2 is FQNEAQ. This CDR3 has 14 amino acids. The CDR3 DNA is TGTGCCAGCAGCTCAGCCAGGGGGTTGTACCAGCAGTACTTC. Translation: CASSSARGLYQQYF.

The V and J genes are TRBV7-2 and TRBJ2-6, with TRBD1 matching over 10 bases. The CDR3 sequence is 17 residues long. V shed 6 bases, J shed 4 bases, and the junction held 9 bases outside the gene matches. Germline V CDR1 and CDR2: SGHTA, FQGNSA. The CDR3 DNA sequence: TGTGCCAGCAGTCCCGGGACAGGGGCGACCGGGGCCAACGTCCTGACTTTC. Translating gives CASSPGTGATGANVLTF.

The table lists this clonotype with many counts. The chain links TRBV7-6 to TRBJ2-5, with D perhaps TRBD1 (6 bases). The CDR3 is made up of 14 amino acids. V lost 6 bases, J lost 2 bases, and 13 bases lay in between. Germline CDR1 reads SGHVS; CDR2 reads FNYEAQ. CDR3 region: CASSPQGIQETQYF. Written as DNA, the CDR3 is TGTGCCAGCAGTCCTCAGGGGATACAAGAGACCCAGTACTTC.

This clonotype came up many times. The chain uses TRBV7-2 and TRBJ2-5; D is possibly TRBD2 (5 bases). Germline CDR1 SGHTA, CDR2 FQGNSA. V gave up 4 bases and J gave up 1 base, with 10 bases separating them. CDR3 length equals 14 residues. CDR3 loop: CASSYSGAQETQYF. The CDR3 nucleotides are TGTGCCAGCAGCTACAGCGGAGCCCAAGAGACCCAGTACTTC.

A few counts support this clonotype. J is TRBJ2-3 and V is TRBV11-2; TRBD1 agrees at 9 bases. The trim removed 4 bases at V and 6 bases at J, leaving 5 bases unmatched. The CDR3 covers 14 residues. The V gene's germline CDR1 is SGHAT and CDR2 FQNNGV. The CDR3 sequence is CASSSDRGGDTQYF. DNA for the CDR3: TGTGCCAGCAGCTCCGACAGGGGGGGGGATACGCAGTATTTT.

The rearrangement uses TRBV7-8 and TRBJ2-1; 16 nucleotides align to TRBD2. The CDR3 is made up of 18 amino acids. V lost 1 base to trimming and J lost 4 bases; unmatched junction nucleotides: 4. Looked up from germline, CDR1 is SGHVS and CDR2 is FQNEAQ. DNA for the CDR3: TGTGCCAGCAGCTTAGTGGGGACTAGCGGGGGGGCGTACAATGAGCAGTTCTTC. Translating gives CASSLVGTSGGAYNEQFF.

This clonotype occurred a few times. The chain uses TRBV6-6 and TRBJ2-2, with D possibly TRBD2 on 6 matching bases. V was pared by 7 bases and J by 1 base, with 13 bases between. CDR1 and CDR2 (germline): MNHNY, SVGAGI (reference sequence). The CDR3 has 15 amino acids. Written as DNA, the CDR3 is TGTGCCAGCAAAATGGGAGCGGGGAACACCGGGGAGCTGTTTTTT. It is translated as CASKMGAGNTGELFF.

This clonotype was counted many times. This sequence joins TRBV5-1 and TRBJ2-2; D is possibly TRBD1 (6 bases). The ends were cut back, 1 base at V and 4 bases at J, with 14 bases in the middle. Germline CDR1 SGHRS, CDR2 YFSETQ. The CDR3 spans 16 residues. CDR3 region: CASSLRAGVTTGELFF. CDR3 sequence (DNA): TGCGCCAGCAGCTTGCGTGCAGGGGTTACCACCGGGGAGCTGTTTTTT.

There are a few counts of this clonotype. The V gene is TRBV7-2, the J gene TRBJ1-1; a weak D match, TRBD1 (5 bases). Per germline, CDR1 SGHTA and CDR2 FQGNSA. CDR3 length equals 11 residues. Trimming took 6 bases from V and 11 from J, leaving 13 bases between them. DNA for the CDR3: TGTGCCAGCAGAACGGGGGTGTGGGCTTTCTTT. Its protein is CASRTGVWAFF.

V usage is TRBV5-6 and J usage is TRBJ2-3; the match to TRBD2 covers 7 bases. This CDR3 is built from 14 residues. Trimming at V came to 2 bases and at J to 3 bases, leaving 3 bases not matched to a gene. The germline gives CDR1 SGHDT, CDR2 YYEEEE. The CDR3 region is CASSLRGVTDTQYF. CDR3 bases: TGTGCCAGCAGCTTACGGGGGGTGACAGATACGCAGTATTTT.

This chain uses TRBV15 with TRBJ2-1; maybe TRBD2 (6 bases). This CDR3 is built from 14 residues. The V end was cut by 7 bases, the J end by 10 bases, with 20 bases between. Germline-derived CDR1 and CDR2 are LNHNV and YYDKDF (reference sequence). CDR3 amino acids: CATILAGSGKEQFF. Written as DNA, the CDR3 is TGTGCCACCATTTTGGCGGGATCAGGGAAGGAGCAGTTCTTC.

This clonotype was observed at least ten times. V usage is TRBV5-1 and J usage is TRBJ2-5; 8 positions agree with TRBD1. This CDR3 has 14 residues. J gave up 1 base and V 4 bases, and 3 bases lay outside the gene matches. Per germline, CDR1 SGHRS and CDR2 YFSETQ. CDR3 in DNA: TGCGCCAGCAGCAGAGGACAGGGCCAAGAGACCCAGTACTTC. It encodes CASSRGQGQETQYF.

This clonotype turned up a few times. The chain uses TRBV7-2 and TRBJ1-5, with a possible D match to TRBD1 (6 bases). This CDR3 comprises 16 residues. The V end lost 1 base, the J end lost 5 bases, and 15 bases lay between the germline ends. Germline-derived CDR1 and CDR2 are SGHTA and FQGNSA. The CDR3 here is CASSLDVMGADQPQHF. The CDR3 DNA is TGTGCCAGCAGCTTAGACGTGATGGGGGCTGATCAGCCCCAGCATTTT.

In its sample, this clonotype was seen many times. The chain couples TRBV7-3 to TRBJ2-7; D is undetermined. V lost 1 base and J 5 bases, leaving 15 bases between the germline ends. Germline loops: CDR1 SGHTA, CDR2 FQGTGA. The CDR3 spans 15 residues. The CDR3 sequence is CASSLSGVESDEQYF. The CDR3, as DNA: TGTGCCAGCAGCTTAAGCGGAGTGGAATCGGACGAGCAGTACTTC.

This clonotype was recorded at least ten times. The chain joins TRBV20-1 to TRBJ2-1; 7 bases are a match to TRBD1. With V trimmed by 6 bases and J by 6 bases, 14 bases remained unmatched. Germline V gene data show CDR1 as DFQATT and CDR2 as SNEGSKA (reference sequence). There are 15 residues in the CDR3. The CDR3 sequence: CSARAPGQKLNEQFF. CDR3 DNA: TGCAGTGCCCGCGCGCCGGGACAGAAGCTCAATGAGCAGTTCTTC.

The chain joins TRBV5-6 to TRBJ2-6; the match to TRBD1 covers 11 bases. The CDR3 sequence is 15 residues long. Germline-derived CDR1 and CDR2 are SGHDT and YYEEEE. The trim removed 3 bases at V and 7 bases at J, leaving 3 bases unmatched. In DNA form, the CDR3 reads TGTGCCAGCAGCTGGGGGACAGGGGGAGCCAACGTCCTGACTTTC. It yields the protein CASSWGTGGANVLTF.

This clonotype was seen a handful of times. The rearrangement uses TRBV7-9 and TRBJ2-3; D possibly matches TRBD1 or TRBD2 (5 bases each). Trimming removed 6 bases from V and 6 bases from J, with 10 bases in between. This CDR3 has 12 residues. Per germline, CDR1 SEHNR and CDR2 FQNEAQ (reference sequence). CDR3 bases: TGTGCCAGCAGTTTCGGGGCGGATACGCAGTATTTT. Residues: CASSFGADTQYF.

This clonotype was observed a handful of times. The chain links TRBV28 to TRBJ2-7, with D perhaps TRBD1 or TRBD2 (5 bases each). The CDR3 runs to 12 residues. The germline V gene has CDR1 MDHEN and CDR2 SYDVKM. The germline V and J ends were trimmed by 6 bases and 1 base, with 7 bases remaining between them. This chain's CDR3 is CASRGVSYEQYV. In DNA, the CDR3 is TGTGCCAGCAGGGGGGTATCCTACGAGCAGTACGTC.

By sample share, this clonotype is medium-sized (0.01 to 0.1%). The J gene is TRBJ2-3, the V gene TRBV11-2; 8 bases fit TRBD1. The V and J ends lost 8 bases and 4 bases, in that order; junction bases with no gene match: 8. Germline CDR1 SGHAT, CDR2 FQNNGV. CDR3 length: 14 residues. The chain's CDR3 is CASAWTGLADTQYF. The DNA of the CDR3 is TGTGCCAGCGCTTGGACAGGGCTTGCAGATACGCAGTATTTT.

The J gene is TRBJ2-3, the V gene TRBV5-1; tentative D call: TRBD1 (6 bases). Trimming took off 1 base at V and 4 bases at J, with 10 bases between the two ends. The CDR3 covers 14 residues. Per germline, CDR1 SGHRS and CDR2 YFSETQ. This CDR3 is CASSLTGSADTQYF. The CDR3 DNA reads TGCGCCAGCAGCTTGACAGGGAGCGCAGATACGCAGTATTTT.

The J gene is TRBJ2-1, the V gene TRBV5-8; no firm D call. This CDR3 is 14 amino acids long. Germline CDR1 reads SGHTS; CDR2 reads YDEGEE. Trimming took 6 bases from V and 4 from J, leaving 14 bases between them. The CDR3 reads CASNWGSPYNEQFF. In DNA, the CDR3 is TGTGCCAGCAATTGGGGTTCCCCTTACAATGAGCAGTTCTTC.

The table lists this clonotype with a few counts. The V call is TRBV20-1, the J call TRBJ1-1, with a weak D call TRBD1 (5 bases). The germline CDR1 and CDR2 sequences are DFQATT and SNEGSKA (reference sequence). The CDR3 is made up of 13 amino acids. The V end was cut by 3 bases, the J end by 0 bases, with 8 bases between. CDR3 protein: CSARTELNTEAFF. The CDR3 nucleotides read TGCAGTGCTAGGACAGAACTGAACACTGAAGCTTTCTTT.